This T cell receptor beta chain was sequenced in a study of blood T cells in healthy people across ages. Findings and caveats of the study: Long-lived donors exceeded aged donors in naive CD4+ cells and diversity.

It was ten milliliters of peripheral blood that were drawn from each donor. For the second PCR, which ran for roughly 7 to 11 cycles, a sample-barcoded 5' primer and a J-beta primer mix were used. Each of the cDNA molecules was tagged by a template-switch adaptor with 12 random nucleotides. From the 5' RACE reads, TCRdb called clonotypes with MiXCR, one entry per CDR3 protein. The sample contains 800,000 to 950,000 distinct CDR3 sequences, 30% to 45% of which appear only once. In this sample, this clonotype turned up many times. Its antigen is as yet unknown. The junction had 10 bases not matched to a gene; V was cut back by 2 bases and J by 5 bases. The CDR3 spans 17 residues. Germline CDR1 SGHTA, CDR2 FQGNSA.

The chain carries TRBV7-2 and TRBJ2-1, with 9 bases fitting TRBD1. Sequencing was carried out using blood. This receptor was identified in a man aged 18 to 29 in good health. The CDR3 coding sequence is TGTGCCAGCAGCTTAAGACAACGGGACAGGGCTGACAATGAGCAGTTCTTC. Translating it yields CASSLRQRDRADNEQFF.